This passage covers 8 T cell receptor beta chains from one sample sequenced in a study of regulatory T cells in long-lasting Graves disease (TCRdb year 2021). The sample's time point label, decoded: persistent/refractory GD, antithyroid drugs over 5 years with positive TRAb. For both TCR sequencing and RNA sequencing, RNA was extracted from PBMCs using TRIzol. The library was generated by multiplex PCR. Sequencing instrument: Illumina HiSeq 4000. To build TCR beta libraries, CDR3 regions were amplified by Arm-PCR using iRepertoire HTBI primers. The public reads were reprocessed in TCRdb via fastp at Q25 and MiXCR, keeping in-frame beta chains. Every CDR3 protein is listed once, alongside the most common genes and DNA of its rows. The sample data list nearly 350,000 distinct CDR3 sequences, and 15% to 20% of these were observed just once. About 29% of the sample comes from the top ten. The sample in question was peripheral blood mononuclear cells (PBMCs), obtained when the disease was refractory, from a patient treated with antithyroid drugs. The source of these receptors is a female donor with Graves disease.

This clonotype was recorded at least ten times. The chain has TRBV3-1 and TRBJ1-6, with D unresolved. The V gene's germline CDR1 is LGHDT and CDR2 YNNKEL (reference sequence). V lost 1 base, J lost 10 bases, and 8 bases lay in between. The CDR3 contains 13 residues. This chain's CDR3 is CASSQGKSSPLHF. CDR3 DNA: TGTGCCAGCAGCCAAGGGAAATCCTCACCCCTCCACTTT.

This clonotype has more than one count but fewer than ten. The V gene is TRBV18, the J gene TRBJ1-5; D not certain. CDR1 is KGHSH, CDR2 LQKENI, per germline. Trimming removed 4 bases at V and 3 bases at J, with 13 bases between. The CDR3 spans 15 residues. This CDR3 reads CASSLTITPNQPQHF. CDR3 sequence (DNA): TGTGCCAGCTCACTTACCATTACTCCCAATCAGCCCCAGCATTTT.

This clonotype was seen many times. The J gene is TRBJ1-4, the V gene TRBV20-1, with no clear D. The CDR3 runs 12 residues. V was clipped by 6 bases and J by 8 bases, with 13 bases between them. Germline V gene sequence: CDR1 DFQATT, CDR2 SNEGSKA (reference sequence). DNA of the CDR3: TGCAGTGCGTGGACCGCGGGGGAAAAACTGTTTTTT. This codes for CSAWTAGEKLFF.

The rearrangement uses TRBV11-2 and TRBJ2-3; 9 bases agree with TRBD1. The V gene's germline CDR1 is SGHAT and CDR2 FQNNGV. The CDR3 loop spans 15 amino acids. Germline trimming cut 4 bases from V and 0 bases from J; bases unmatched to any gene: 2. CDR3 protein: CASSWDRVSTDTQYF. The CDR3, as DNA: TGTGCCAGCAGCTGGGACAGGGTTAGCACAGATACGCAGTATTTT.

This clonotype was counted ten times or more. The chain recombines TRBV30 with TRBJ1-1; no clear D. From germline, CDR1 is GTSNPN and CDR2 SVGIG (reference sequence). V lost 4 bases and J 4 bases, leaving 13 bases between the germline ends. The CDR3 has 13 amino acids. The CDR3 nucleotides are TGTGCCTGGACTGTGGTGGGAGGCACTGAAGCTTTCTTT. This encodes CAWTVVGGTEAFF.

V usage is TRBV20-1 and J usage is TRBJ1-5; no definite D call. Deletions cut 2 bases from V and 6 bases from J, with 14 bases between. Per germline, CDR1 DFQATT and CDR2 SNEGSKA (reference sequence). The CDR3 spans 14 residues. Written as DNA, the CDR3 is TGCAGTGCTAGATCTCTGACTTTGGGTCAGCCCCAGCATTTT. It is translated as CSARSLTLGQPQHF.

The chain combines TRBV5-4 with TRBJ1-3, with D maybe TRBD1 (5 bases). The CDR3 consists of 15 residues. The ends were cut back, 1 base at V and 0 bases at J, with 8 bases in the middle. Looked up from germline, CDR1 is SGHNT and CDR2 is YYREEE (reference sequence). The CDR3 DNA is TGTGCCAGCAGCTTGAGGCAGGGCTCTGGAAACACCATATATTTT. It yields the protein CASSLRQGSGNTIYF.

This clonotype appeared many times. The V and J genes are TRBV28 and TRBJ1-1; possible D gene TRBD1, 6 bases. Trimming stripped 3 bases from V and 4 bases from J, with 12 bases between. CDR1 and CDR2 from the germline V gene are MDHEN and SYDVKM. The CDR3 extends over 14 amino acids. In DNA, the CDR3 is TGTGCCAGCAGTTTTTACAGGGCCGCCACTGAAGCTTTCTTT. The encoded protein is CASSFYRAATEAFF.